A single sample gave rise to the 2 T cell receptor beta chains below, sequenced in a study of control samples from healthy donors and cancer patients. TCRdb keeps only in-frame clones here, not all; method: immunoSEQ multiplex PCR. The sample includes 150,000 or so clones, roughly 93% of them seen just once. Sequenced input: blood. These TCRs come from a man between 50 and 59 years old in good health.

This chain links TRBV2 with TRBJ1-4; maybe TRBD1 (5 bases). Germline lookup yields CDR1 SNHLY and CDR2 FYNNEI. The CDR3 runs to 18 residues. Trimming took off 6 bases at V and 1 base at J, with 21 bases between the two ends. CDR3 amino acids: CASRLRDSYKGTNEKLFF. The CDR3 coding sequence is TGTGCCAGCAGGCTCCGGGACTCCTACAAGGGAACTAATGAAAAACTGTTTTTT.

This chain connects TRBV25-1 to TRBJ2-7; 10 bases are shared with TRBD1. The CDR3 extends over 16 amino acids. The J segment lost 5 bases and the V segment lost 2 bases, leaving 9 bases of the junction unmatched. Germline V lookup: CDR1 MGHDK, CDR2 SYGVNS. Here the CDR3 reads CASSEEGGQGYNEQYF. CDR3 bases: TGTGCCAGCAGTGAAGAGGGGGGACAGGGGTACAACGAGCAGTACTTC.